This TCR beta chain originates from a study of Ad26.COV2.S vaccination and SARS-CoV-2 variants. Study-level background: Donor allocation was to the COV1001 Ad26.COV2.S trial arm. Intramuscularly, Ad26.COV2.S was given either once or twice, 56 days apart. Study observations and caveats: Total T cell responses were possibly underestimated by TCR breadth and depth analyses.

The data were produced by immunoSEQ multiplex PCR, yet TCRdb's version contains in-frame clones alone and is incomplete. The data show some 480,000 clones, with around 88% seen just once and 9.5% to 15% held by the top ten. Note on this clone: The antigen remains undetermined.

Deletions cut 5 bases from V and 4 bases from J, with 14 bases between. In germline, CDR1 is LGHNA, CDR2 YSLEER. CDR3 length equals 14 residues. Specified treatment: approximately 18 received Ad26.COV2.S at low or high dose, single or two shots; several received placebo; per-sample allocation not given. Collection of samples fell on day 63 after the first vaccine or placebo injection. Its platform was an Ad26 vector, and its expressed antigen was Wuhan-strain SARS-CoV-2 spike. This sample comprised peripheral blood, obtained in a trial of Ad26.COV2.S vaccine versus placebo. This clonotype originated in a person between 18 and 65 years old who received the Ad26.COV2.S COVID-19 vaccine or a placebo. This sequence joins TRBV4-3 and TRBJ2-5; D not resolved. The chain's CDR3 is CASSALGARETQYF. The CDR3 DNA is TGCGCCAGCAGCGCCCTCGGAGCTCGAGAGACCCAGTACTTC.